This is a list of T cell receptor beta chains from one sample in a study of PD-1 blockade in classical Hodgkin lymphoma. The method was immunoSEQ multiplex PCR; TCRdb's version includes in-frame clones alone and lacks a portion of them. The sample shows about 28,000 clones, 80% of them seen only once. The input for sequencing was peripheral blood mononuclear cells (PBMCs), taken before the fourth cycle of nivolumab. The receptor source for this set is a human donor with classical Hodgkin lymphoma. Both conserved end residues are part of each CDR3. Fields, in order: CDR3 protein, CDR3 DNA, V gene, clone size, D gene, CDR3 length, J gene. A D gene is named only where the DNA matches it firmly. A clone size is listed for some rows: how often the clone was seen (once, few, many), or a class if it is expanded.

cdr3_aa: CASSPLGDTQYF; cdr3_nt: TGTGCCAGCAGCCCCCTGGGGGATACGCAGTATTTT; v_call: TRBV27; clone_size: -; d_call: -; cdr3_length: 12; j_call: TRBJ2-3
cdr3_aa: CASSFPRVGTEAFF; cdr3_nt: TGTGCCAGCAGTTTTCCCAGGGTGGGCACTGAAGCTTTCTTT; v_call: TRBV28; clone_size: few; d_call: -; cdr3_length: 14; j_call: TRBJ1-1
cdr3_aa: CATSKRQDSFYEQYF; cdr3_nt: TGTGCCACCAGCAAGCGACAGGACTCCTTCTACGAGCAGTACTTC; v_call: TRBV15; clone_size: -; d_call: -; cdr3_length: 15; j_call: TRBJ2-7
cdr3_aa: CASNLAASGSEQFF; cdr3_nt: TGTGCCAGCAACTTGGCGGCGAGCGGGAGTGAGCAGTTCTTC; v_call: TRBV6-6; clone_size: -; d_call: TRBD2; cdr3_length: 14; j_call: TRBJ2-1
cdr3_aa: CASSSLPDRFNEQFF; cdr3_nt: TGTGCCAGCAGTTCTCTCCCTGACCGTTTCAATGAGCAGTTCTTC; v_call: TRBV2; clone_size: -; d_call: -; cdr3_length: 15; j_call: TRBJ2-1
cdr3_aa: CASVETRYTEAFF; cdr3_nt: TGTGCCAGCGTCGAGACAAGGTACACTGAAGCTTTCTTT; v_call: TRBV6-1; clone_size: -; d_call: -; cdr3_length: 13; j_call: TRBJ1-1
cdr3_aa: CASSFPSNEQFF; cdr3_nt: TGCGCCAGCAGTTTCCCTAGCAATGAGCAGTTCTTC; v_call: TRBV5-1; clone_size: -; d_call: -; cdr3_length: 12; j_call: TRBJ2-1
cdr3_aa: CATRFRTYGYTF; cdr3_nt: TGTGCCACCAGATTCAGAACCTATGGCTACACCTTC; v_call: TRBV6-5; clone_size: -; d_call: -; cdr3_length: 12; j_call: TRBJ1-2
cdr3_aa: CASSGGLGYEQYF; cdr3_nt: TGTGCCAGCAGCGGGGGACTGGGGTACGAGCAGTACTTC; v_call: TRBV9; clone_size: -; d_call: -; cdr3_length: 13; j_call: TRBJ2-7
cdr3_aa: CASSVGIQQFF; cdr3_nt: TGTGCCAGCAGCGTAGGAATCCAGCAGTTCTTC; v_call: TRBV9; clone_size: -; d_call: -; cdr3_length: 11; j_call: TRBJ2-1
cdr3_aa: CASRNSGRDPHTQYF; cdr3_nt: TGTGCCAGCAGAAATAGCGGGAGGGATCCGCATACGCAGTATTTT; v_call: TRBV6-5; clone_size: -; d_call: TRBD2; cdr3_length: 15; j_call: TRBJ2-3
cdr3_aa: CAVKEGYTF; cdr3_nt: TGTGCCGTGAAAGAGGGCTACACCTTC; v_call: TRBV28; clone_size: -; d_call: -; cdr3_length: 9; j_call: TRBJ1-2
cdr3_aa: CASSLARTVNTGELFF; cdr3_nt: TGTGCCAGCAGCTTAGCGCGAACAGTGAACACCGGGGAGCTGTTTTTT; v_call: TRBV7-2; clone_size: -; d_call: -; cdr3_length: 16; j_call: TRBJ2-2
cdr3_aa: CAITRPNTGELFF; cdr3_nt: TGTGCCATCACTCGTCCGAACACCGGGGAGCTGTTTTTT; v_call: TRBV10-3; clone_size: -; d_call: -; cdr3_length: 13; j_call: TRBJ2-2
cdr3_aa: CASRPRQGSTEAFF; cdr3_nt: TGTGCCAGCAGACCCCGACAGGGCTCCACTGAAGCTTTCTTT; v_call: TRBV6-6; clone_size: -; d_call: TRBD1; cdr3_length: 14; j_call: TRBJ1-1
cdr3_aa: CASSDGFGNTIYF; cdr3_nt: TGTGCCAGCAGTGACGGATTTGGAAACACCATATATTTT; v_call: TRBV6-1; clone_size: once; d_call: -; cdr3_length: 13; j_call: TRBJ1-3
cdr3_aa: CASSLIAGQGYEQYF; cdr3_nt: TGCGCCAGCAGCTTGATTGCGGGACAGGGCTACGAGCAGTACTTC; v_call: TRBV5-1; clone_size: -; d_call: TRBD1; cdr3_length: 15; j_call: TRBJ2-7
cdr3_aa: CASSMRVTEAFF; cdr3_nt: TGTGCCAGTAGTATGCGGGTTACTGAAGCTTTCTTT; v_call: TRBV19; clone_size: -; d_call: -; cdr3_length: 12; j_call: TRBJ1-1
cdr3_aa: CASSLFGPGEQYF; cdr3_nt: TGTGCCAGCAGTTTATTTGGACCGGGCGAGCAGTACTTC; v_call: TRBV27; clone_size: -; d_call: -; cdr3_length: 13; j_call: TRBJ2-7
cdr3_aa: CASSLHPLAAYNEQFF; cdr3_nt: TGTGCCAGCAGTCTCCATCCACTAGCGGCCTACAATGAGCAGTTCTTC; v_call: TRBV28; clone_size: -; d_call: TRBD2; cdr3_length: 16; j_call: TRBJ2-1
cdr3_aa: CASSSILRDTGELFF; cdr3_nt: TGTGCCAGCAGTTCCATCCTCCGGGACACCGGGGAGCTGTTTTTT; v_call: TRBV27; clone_size: -; d_call: -; cdr3_length: 15; j_call: TRBJ2-2
cdr3_aa: CASSLTGTVYEQYF; cdr3_nt: TGCGCCAGCAGCCTCACCGGGACAGTATACGAGCAGTACTTC; v_call: TRBV5-1; clone_size: -; d_call: TRBD1; cdr3_length: 14; j_call: TRBJ2-7
cdr3_aa: CASSLADASLGYTF; cdr3_nt: TGTGCCAGCAGTTTGGCCGACGCATCCCTCGGCTACACCTTC; v_call: TRBV28; clone_size: -; d_call: -; cdr3_length: 14; j_call: TRBJ1-2
cdr3_aa: CASSVQGYTEAFF; cdr3_nt: TGCGCCAGCAGCGTTCAGGGATACACTGAAGCTTTCTTT; v_call: TRBV4-1; clone_size: few; d_call: -; cdr3_length: 13; j_call: TRBJ1-1
cdr3_aa: CASSGHGANYGYTF; cdr3_nt: TGTGCCAGCAGTGGGCACGGAGCTAACTATGGCTACACCTTC; v_call: TRBV6-1; clone_size: -; d_call: -; cdr3_length: 14; j_call: TRBJ1-2
cdr3_aa: CAGGGRVDEQFF; cdr3_nt: TGTGCCGGAGGCGGGAGGGTGGATGAGCAGTTCTTC; v_call: TRBV10-3; clone_size: -; d_call: TRBD2; cdr3_length: 12; j_call: TRBJ2-1
cdr3_aa: CAGLTGGNQPQHF; cdr3_nt: TGTGCCGGATTGACAGGGGGCAATCAGCCCCAGCATTTT; v_call: TRBV14; clone_size: -; d_call: TRBD1; cdr3_length: 13; j_call: TRBJ1-5
cdr3_aa: CASSLPLQGSHTGELFF; cdr3_nt: TGTGCCAGCAGCTTGCCCCTGCAAGGCTCACACACCGGGGAGCTGTTTTTT; v_call: TRBV5-4; clone_size: -; d_call: -; cdr3_length: 17; j_call: TRBJ2-2
cdr3_aa: CSVDKRGMWETQYF; cdr3_nt: TGCAGCGTTGATAAACGTGGTATGTGGGAGACCCAGTACTTC; v_call: TRBV29-1; clone_size: -; d_call: -; cdr3_length: 14; j_call: TRBJ2-5
cdr3_aa: CASSSSWGGETQYF; cdr3_nt: TGTGCCAGCAGCTCCTCGTGGGGTGGGGAGACCCAGTACTTC; v_call: TRBV11-2; clone_size: -; d_call: -; cdr3_length: 14; j_call: TRBJ2-5
cdr3_aa: CASSEVASGNEQFF; cdr3_nt: TGTGCCAGCAGTGAAGTCGCTAGCGGGAATGAGCAGTTCTTC; v_call: TRBV6-1; clone_size: -; d_call: TRBD2; cdr3_length: 14; j_call: TRBJ2-1
cdr3_aa: CASSYSGSHEQYF; cdr3_nt: TGTGCCAGCAGTTACTCCGGCAGCCACGAGCAGTACTTC; v_call: TRBV6-5; clone_size: -; d_call: -; cdr3_length: 13; j_call: TRBJ2-7
cdr3_aa: CASSSGLTGANVLTF; cdr3_nt: TGTGCCAGCAGTTCCGGTTTAACTGGGGCCAACGTCCTGACTTTC; v_call: TRBV6-5; clone_size: -; d_call: -; cdr3_length: 15; j_call: TRBJ2-6
cdr3_aa: CASSESLAGDYEQYF; cdr3_nt: TGTGCCAGCAGTGAAAGTCTAGCGGGGGACTACGAGCAGTACTTC; v_call: TRBV6-1; clone_size: few; d_call: TRBD2; cdr3_length: 15; j_call: TRBJ2-7
cdr3_aa: CASSPGNYGYTF; cdr3_nt: TGTGCCAGCAGTCCAGGGAACTATGGCTACACCTTC; v_call: TRBV28; clone_size: -; d_call: -; cdr3_length: 12; j_call: TRBJ1-2
cdr3_aa: CASSPDREFENEQYF; cdr3_nt: TGTGCCAGCTCACCAGACAGGGAGTTTGAAAACGAGCAGTACTTC; v_call: TRBV18; clone_size: -; d_call: TRBD1; cdr3_length: 15; j_call: TRBJ2-7
cdr3_aa: CASSIGGGSTYNEQFF; cdr3_nt: TGTGCCAGTAGTATAGGGGGCGGGAGCACCTACAATGAGCAGTTCTTC; v_call: TRBV19; clone_size: -; d_call: TRBD2; cdr3_length: 16; j_call: TRBJ2-1
cdr3_aa: CASSSPTRVGAKNIQYF; cdr3_nt: TGTGCCAGCAGCTCACCCACTAGAGTTGGGGCCAAAAACATTCAGTACTTC; v_call: TRBV7-2; clone_size: -; d_call: -; cdr3_length: 17; j_call: TRBJ2-4
cdr3_aa: CASSIRSGTGENGYTF; cdr3_nt: TGTGCCAGTAGTATTCGCTCCGGGACAGGGGAAAATGGCTACACCTTC; v_call: TRBV19; clone_size: -; d_call: TRBD1; cdr3_length: 16; j_call: TRBJ1-2
cdr3_aa: CASSFSRGTETQYF; cdr3_nt: TGTGCCAGCAGTTTCAGCAGGGGGACAGAGACCCAGTACTTC; v_call: TRBV28; clone_size: few; d_call: TRBD1; cdr3_length: 14; j_call: TRBJ2-5
cdr3_aa: CASSLRTSGRPSTDTQYF; cdr3_nt: TGTGCCAGCAGCCTCCGGACTAGCGGACGACCAAGCACAGATACGCAGTATTTT; v_call: TRBV7-9; clone_size: -; d_call: TRBD2; cdr3_length: 18; j_call: TRBJ2-3
cdr3_aa: CSVTPTGPQGAQYF; cdr3_nt: TGCAGCGTTACCCCAACAGGGCCCCAAGGGGCCCAGTACTTC; v_call: TRBV29-1; clone_size: -; d_call: -; cdr3_length: 14; j_call: TRBJ2-5